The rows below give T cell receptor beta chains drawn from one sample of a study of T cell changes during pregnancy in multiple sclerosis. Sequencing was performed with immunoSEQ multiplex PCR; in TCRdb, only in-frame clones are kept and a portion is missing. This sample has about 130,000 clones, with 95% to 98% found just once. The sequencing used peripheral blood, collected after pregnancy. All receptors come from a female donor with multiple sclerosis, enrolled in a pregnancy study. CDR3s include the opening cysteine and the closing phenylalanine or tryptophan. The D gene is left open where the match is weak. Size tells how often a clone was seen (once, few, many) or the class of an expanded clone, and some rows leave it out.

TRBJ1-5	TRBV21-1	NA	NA	TGTGCCAGCAGCTACGAAGTGAGTATACAGTGGGGCAATCAGCCCCAGCATTTT	CASSYEVSIQWGNQPQHF
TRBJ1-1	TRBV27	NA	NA	TGTGCCAGCAGTCCCCGGTTCCTACGGGGGACTGAAGCTTTCTTT	CASSPRFLRGTEAFF
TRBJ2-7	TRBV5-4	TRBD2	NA	TGTGCCAGCAGCTTGGACCCGGGGCTAGCGGGAGGGCCACGTTTATACGAGCAGTACTTC	CASSLDPGLAGGPRLYEQYF
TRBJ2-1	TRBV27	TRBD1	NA	TGTGCCAGCAGTTTATTGACAGGGCGAGTCTCCTACAATGAGCAGTTCTTC	CASSLLTGRVSYNEQFF
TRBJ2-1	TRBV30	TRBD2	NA	TGTGCCTACAATAGCGGGAAAAGCTACTACAATGAGCAGTTCTTC	CAYNSGKSYYNEQFF
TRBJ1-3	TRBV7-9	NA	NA	TGTGCCAGCAGCCTGGACTCGGTAAACACCATATATTTT	CASSLDSVNTIYF
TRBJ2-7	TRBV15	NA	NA	TGTGCCACCAGCAGAGATCGACAAGGGGAGTACTTC	CATSRDRQGEYF
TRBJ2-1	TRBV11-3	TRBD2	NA	TGTGCCAGCAGCTTAGTAGGAGCGGGGGAGCAGTTCTTC	CASSLVGAGEQFF
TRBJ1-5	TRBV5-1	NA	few	TGCGCCAGCAGCTTGGACAGTAGCAATCAGCCCCAGCATTTT	CASSLDSSNQPQHF
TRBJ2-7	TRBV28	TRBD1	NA	TGTGCCAGCAGCCCACAGCCGGGACAGGGGCCGAAAGAGCAGTACTTC	CASSPQPGQGPKEQYF
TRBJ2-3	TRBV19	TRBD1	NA	TGTGCCAGTAGTACACATAACAGGGGGCTCTCAGATACGCAGTATTTT	CASSTHNRGLSDTQYF
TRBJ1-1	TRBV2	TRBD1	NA	TGTGCCAGCAGGGGGACAGGGGGCCGCCTCGGTGAAGCTTTCTTT	CASRGTGGRLGEAFF
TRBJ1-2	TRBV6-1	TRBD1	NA	TGTGCCAGCAGTTGGGACAGGGTCGGCTACACCTTC	CASSWDRVGYTF
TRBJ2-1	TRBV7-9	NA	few	TGTGCCAGCAGCTTGGGAGCTTACAATGAGCAGTTCTTC	CASSLGAYNEQFF
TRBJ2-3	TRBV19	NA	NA	TGTGCCAGTAGCGTAAGCACAGATACGCAGTATTTT	CASSVSTDTQYF
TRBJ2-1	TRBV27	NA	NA	TGTGCCAGCAGGCTCCTGGCGGGTTACAATGAGCAGTTCTTC	CASRLLAGYNEQFF
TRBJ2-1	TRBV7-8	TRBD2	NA	TGTGCCAGCAGCTTCGGGGGGAGCTCCTACAATGAGCAGTTCTTC	CASSFGGSSYNEQFF
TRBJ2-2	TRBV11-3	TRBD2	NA	TGTGCCAGCAGCTTACGATTAGCGGGGACCACCGGGGAGCTGTTTTTT	CASSLRLAGTTGELFF
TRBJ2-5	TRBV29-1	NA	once	TGCAGCGTTGGTGAGGCGAGGGAAGAGACCCAGTACTTC	CSVGEAREETQYF
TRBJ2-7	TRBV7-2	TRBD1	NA	TGTGCCAGCAGCTTAGGTCCAGGGGGCTACGAGCAGTACTTC	CASSLGPGGYEQYF
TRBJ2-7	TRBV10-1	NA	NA	TGCGCCAGCAGTGAGATGCTGCGACAACGAACCTCCTACGAGCAGTACTTC	CASSEMLRQRTSYEQYF
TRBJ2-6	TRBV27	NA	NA	TGTGCCAGCAGTAAGTCGGTAGCTCCTGGGGCCAACGTCCTGACTTTC	CASSKSVAPGANVLTF
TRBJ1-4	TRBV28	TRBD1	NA	TGTGCCAGCAGGAGGGACAGGGGATCTGAAAAACTGTTTTTT	CASRRDRGSEKLFF
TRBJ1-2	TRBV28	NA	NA	TGTGCCAGCAGTTTAACACCGAACTATGGCTACACCTTC	CASSLTPNYGYTF
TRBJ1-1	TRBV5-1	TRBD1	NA	TGCGCCAGCAGCTTGGCGGGACAGGGTGGGACTGAAGCTTTCTTT	CASSLAGQGGTEAFF
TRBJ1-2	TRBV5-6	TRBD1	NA	TGTGCCAGCAGCTTGGCACAGGGGGGGAACTATGGCTACACCTTC	CASSLAQGGNYGYTF
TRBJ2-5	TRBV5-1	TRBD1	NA	TGCGCCAGCAGTCCATCTTCCCGGGACAGGGGGCGAGAGACCCAGTACTTC	CASSPSSRDRGRETQYF
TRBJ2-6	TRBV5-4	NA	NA	TGTGCCAGCAGCTTAGACTCCCGTGGGGCCAACGTCCTGACTTTC	CASSLDSRGANVLTF
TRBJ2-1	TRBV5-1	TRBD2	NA	TGCGCCAGCAGCTCCGGGACTAGCGGGAGGAAGTGGTTCTTC	CASSSGTSGRKWFF
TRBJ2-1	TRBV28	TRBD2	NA	TGTGCCAGCAGTTTATGGACTAGCGGGAGTGGAAATGAGCAGTTCTTC	CASSLWTSGSGNEQFF
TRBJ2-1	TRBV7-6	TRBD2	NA	TGTGCCAGCAGCTTATACTCAGCGGGAGGTTACAATGAGCAGTTCTTC	CASSLYSAGGYNEQFF
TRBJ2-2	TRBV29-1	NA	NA	TGCAGCGTAAGACAGTTCGCGAACACCGGGGAGCTGTTTTTT	CSVRQFANTGELFF
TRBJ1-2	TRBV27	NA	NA	TGTGCCAGCAGTCCCTACCCGGGGGGGCCCTATGGCTACACCTTC	CASSPYPGGPYGYTF
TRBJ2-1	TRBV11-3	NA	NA	TGTGCCAGCAGCTTAAGGGGGACTGGAGCGGGGCCTTACAATGAGCAGTTCTTC	CASSLRGTGAGPYNEQFF
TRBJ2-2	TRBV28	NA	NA	TGTGCCAGCAGTTTTGAGGCGAACACCGGGGAGCTGTTTTTT	CASSFEANTGELFF
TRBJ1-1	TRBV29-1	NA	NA	TGCAGCGTTCGGGGACCAGGGGCTAGCACTGAAGCTTTCTTT	CSVRGPGASTEAFF
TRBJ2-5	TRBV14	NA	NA	TGTGCCAGCAGCCCACTAGTTTCGGAGACCCAGTACTTC	CASSPLVSETQYF
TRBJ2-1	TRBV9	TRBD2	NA	TGTGCCAGCAGCTCAGACAGCGGGAGGTACAATTACAATGAGCAGTTCTTC	CASSSDSGRYNYNEQFF
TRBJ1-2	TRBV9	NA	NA	TGTGCCAGCAGCGTAGTTGGGTCACGGAGGCCATTCTTC	CASSVVGSRRPFF
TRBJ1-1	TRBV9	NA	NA	TGTGCCAGCAGCGTAGGTCTCCCAGGGGCAGGGACTGAAGCTTTCTTT	CASSVGLPGAGTEAFF
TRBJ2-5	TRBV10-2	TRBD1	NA	TGCGCCAGCACCCTGACAGGGCCCCAAGAGACCCAGTACTTC	CASTLTGPQETQYF
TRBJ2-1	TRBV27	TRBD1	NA	TGTGCCAGCAGTCCCCTGGGCAGGGGGTCCAATTCCTACAATGAGCAGTTCTTC	CASSPLGRGSNSYNEQFF
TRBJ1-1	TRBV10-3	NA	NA	TGTGCCATCAGTGGCTTGGGCGGGACGGCTTTCTTT	CAISGLGGTAFF
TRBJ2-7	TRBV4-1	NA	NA	TGCGCCAGCAGCCAAGGGGGCGGAGTGGGCGAGCAGTACTTC	CASSQGGGVGEQYF
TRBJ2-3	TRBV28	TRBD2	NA	TGTGCCAGCAGACAAGCGGGAGTAGGAGATACGCAGTATTTT	CASRQAGVGDTQYF
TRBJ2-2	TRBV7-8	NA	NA	TGTGCCAGCAGCTTTAGATTAAAACTGATCCCAGGGGAGCTGTTTTTT	CASSFRLKLIPGELFF
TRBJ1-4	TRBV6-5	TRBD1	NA	TGTGCCAGCAGCAAACCGGGACAGGGGGAAAAACTGTTTTTT	CASSKPGQGEKLFF
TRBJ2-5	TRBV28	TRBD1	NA	TGTGCCAGCAGTTTAGGGGGCCCACAGGGGTGGGGAGAGACCCAGTACTTC	CASSLGGPQGWGETQYF
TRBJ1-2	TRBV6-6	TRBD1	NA	TGTGCCAGCAGCGGGACAGGGTTTGATGGCTACACCTTC	CASSGTGFDGYTF
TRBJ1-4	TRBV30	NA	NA	TGTGCCTGGAGTGTGAGTGAAAAACTGTTTTTT	CAWSVSEKLFF
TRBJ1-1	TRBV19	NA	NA	TGTGCCAGTAGTATAGATAGCGCGACCGAAGCTTTCTTT	CASSIDSATEAFF
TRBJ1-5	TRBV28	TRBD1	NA	TGTGCCACCGCGCCGTCGGGACAGAATAGCAATCAGCCCCAGCATTTT	CATAPSGQNSNQPQHF
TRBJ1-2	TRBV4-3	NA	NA	TGCGCCAGCAGCCTTGGACAGCCAACTAACTATGGCTACACCTTC	CASSLGQPTNYGYTF
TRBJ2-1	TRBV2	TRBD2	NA	TGTGCCAGCAGCGAAAATCGGCTAGCGGGAGGGCCGGAGAATGAGCAGTTCTTC	CASSENRLAGGPENEQFF
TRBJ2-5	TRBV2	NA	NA	TGTGCCAGCAGCCTCGGGCAGGGGTACCAAGAGACCCAGTACTTC	CASSLGQGYQETQYF
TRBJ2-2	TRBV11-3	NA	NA	TGTGCCAGCAGCTTGTTGGGAGCCGGGGAGCTGTTTTTT	CASSLLGAGELFF
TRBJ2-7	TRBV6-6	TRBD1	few	TGTGCCAGCAGTTATGGGACAGCTGATTACGAGCAGTACTTC	CASSYGTADYEQYF
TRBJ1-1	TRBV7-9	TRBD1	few	TGTGCCAGCATCGACCGACAGGGCACTGAAGCTTTCTTT	CASIDRQGTEAFF
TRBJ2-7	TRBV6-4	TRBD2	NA	TGTGCCAGCAGTGAATGGGCGGGAGCCTCCTACGAGCAGTACTTC	CASSEWAGASYEQYF